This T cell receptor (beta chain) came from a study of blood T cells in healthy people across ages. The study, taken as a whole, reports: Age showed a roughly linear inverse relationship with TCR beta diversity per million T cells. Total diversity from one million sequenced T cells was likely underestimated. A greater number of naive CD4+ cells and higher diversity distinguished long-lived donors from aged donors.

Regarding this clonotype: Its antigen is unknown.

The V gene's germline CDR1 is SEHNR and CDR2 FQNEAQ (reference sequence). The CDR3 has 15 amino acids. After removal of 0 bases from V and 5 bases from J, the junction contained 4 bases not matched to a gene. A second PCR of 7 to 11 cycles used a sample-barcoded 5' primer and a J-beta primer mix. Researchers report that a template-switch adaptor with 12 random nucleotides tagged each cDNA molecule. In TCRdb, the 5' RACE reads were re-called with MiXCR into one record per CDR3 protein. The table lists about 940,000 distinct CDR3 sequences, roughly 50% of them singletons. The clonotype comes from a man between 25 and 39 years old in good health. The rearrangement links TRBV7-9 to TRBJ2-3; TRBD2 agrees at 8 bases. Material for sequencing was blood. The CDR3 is CASSLARGAGDTQYF. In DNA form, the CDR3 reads TGTGCCAGCAGCTTAGCGCGGGGGGCTGGAGATACGCAGTATTTT. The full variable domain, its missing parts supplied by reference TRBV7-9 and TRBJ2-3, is DTGVSQNPRHKITKRGQNVTFRCDPISEHNRLYWYRQTLGQGPEFLTYFQNEAQLEKSRLLSDRFSAERPKGSFSTLEIQRTEQGDSAMYLCASSLARGAGDTQYFGPGTRLTVL.